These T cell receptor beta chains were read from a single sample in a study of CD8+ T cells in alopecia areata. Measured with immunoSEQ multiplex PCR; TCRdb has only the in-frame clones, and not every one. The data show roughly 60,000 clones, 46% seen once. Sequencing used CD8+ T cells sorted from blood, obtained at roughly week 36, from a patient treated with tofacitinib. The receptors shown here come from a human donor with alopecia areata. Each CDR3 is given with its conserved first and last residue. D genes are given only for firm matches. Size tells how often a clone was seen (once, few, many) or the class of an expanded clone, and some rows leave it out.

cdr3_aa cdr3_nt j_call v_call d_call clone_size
CASSFTPGQNQPQHF TGTGCCAGCAGTTTCACCCCGGGGCAGAATCAGCCCCAGCATTTT TRBJ1-5 TRBV6-6 - -
CAWSVVGRGLTHYGYTF TGTGCCTGGAGTGTAGTGGGAAGAGGGCTAACCCACTATGGCTACACCTTC TRBJ1-2 TRBV30 - few
CSDVRAGGELFF TGCAGCGATGTTAGGGCGGGCGGGGAGCTGTTTTTT TRBJ2-2 TRBV29-1 - -
CSVRDTENTGELFF TGCAGCGTGAGAGACACCGAGAACACCGGGGAGCTGTTTTTT TRBJ2-2 TRBV29-1 - -
CASSHGTGEDHEKLFF TGCGCCAGCAGCCACGGGACAGGGGAGGATCATGAAAAACTGTTTTTT TRBJ1-4 TRBV4-1 TRBD1 -
CASSSDREREKLFF TGTGCCAGCAGTTCGGACAGGGAAAGGGAAAAACTGTTTTTT TRBJ1-4 TRBV7-9 TRBD1 -
CASSQFTDTQYF TGTGCCAGCAGCCAATTCACAGATACGCAGTATTTT TRBJ2-3 TRBV9 - few
CASSLSYQPQHF TGTGCCAGCAGTTTAAGCTATCAGCCCCAGCATTTT TRBJ1-5 TRBV28 - many
CSVELRGSSYTF TGCAGCGTTGAATTAAGGGGTTCTAGCTACACCTTC TRBJ1-2 TRBV29-1 - -
CASSFGGSNYGYTF TGCGCCAGCAGCTTCGGTGGTTCTAACTATGGCTACACCTTC TRBJ1-2 TRBV5-1 - -
CAWSVGRGTGELFF TGTGCCTGGAGTGTAGGTCGGGGCACCGGGGAGCTGTTTTTT TRBJ2-2 TRBV30 - few
CASSLGGSGIIGETQYF TGTGCCAGCAGCTTAGGGGGTAGCGGGATCATAGGGGAGACCCAGTACTTC TRBJ2-5 TRBV7-2 TRBD2 few
CASSLGDGARKVEQFF TGTGCCAGCAGCTTAGGTGATGGGGCCCGAAAGGTTGAGCAGTTCTTC TRBJ2-1 TRBV7-9 - -
CASRSRPGLARNEQFF TGTGCCAGCAGAAGTAGACCGGGACTAGCTCGTAATGAGCAGTTCTTC TRBJ2-1 TRBV21-1 - -
CSTLGPYEQYF TGCAGCACCTTGGGACCCTACGAGCAGTACTTC TRBJ2-7 TRBV20-1 - -
CASSQVAGTRPQHF TGCGCCAGCAGCCAAGTCGCTGGGACCAGGCCCCAGCATTTT TRBJ1-5 TRBV4-1 - few
CASTGGHEQYF TGTGCCAGCACGGGAGGGCACGAGCAGTACTTC TRBJ2-7 TRBV7-9 TRBD2 -
CASSSPRGEQYF TGTGCCAGCAGTTCGCCGAGGGGCGAGCAGTACTTC TRBJ2-7 TRBV9 - few
CASSGGPTSRTIYEQYF TGCGCCAGCAGCGGGGGGCCGACAAGTCGGACTATATACGAGCAGTACTTC TRBJ2-7 TRBV5-1 - -
CATSRGKASSSNQPQHF TGTGCCACCAGCAGAGGTAAAGCCTCCAGTAGCAATCAGCCCCAGCATTTT TRBJ1-5 TRBV15 - -